Sequencing of this T cell receptor beta chain was carried out in a study of blood T cell repertoires in COVID-19. Sequenced by immunoSEQ multiplex PCR; TCRdb stores in-frame clones only, minus some. The sample has a few hundred thousand clones, around four fifths seen once. The CDR3 runs 14 residues. Trimming removed 6 bases from V and 1 base from J, with 11 bases in between. CDR1 and CDR2 from the germline V gene are LGHNT and FRNRAP. The specimen sequenced was peripheral blood. The TCR was taken from a woman aged 55-70 years who had recovered from COVID-19. The rearrangement uses TRBV12-5 and TRBJ2-3; a weak D match, TRBD2 (6 bases). The CDR3 nucleotides read TGTGCTAGTGGCCCCGGGACTCGCACAGATACGCAGTATTTT. Its protein product is CASGPGTRTDTQYF.